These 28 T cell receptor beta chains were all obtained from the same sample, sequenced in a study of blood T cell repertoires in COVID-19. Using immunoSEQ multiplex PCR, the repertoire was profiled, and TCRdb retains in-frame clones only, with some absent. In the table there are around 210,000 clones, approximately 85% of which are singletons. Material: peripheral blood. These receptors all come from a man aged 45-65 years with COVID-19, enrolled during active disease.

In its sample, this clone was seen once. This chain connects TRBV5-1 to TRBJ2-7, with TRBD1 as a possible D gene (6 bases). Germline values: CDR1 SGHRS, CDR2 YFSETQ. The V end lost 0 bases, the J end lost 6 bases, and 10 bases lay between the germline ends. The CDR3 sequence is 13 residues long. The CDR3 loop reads CASSLAGTPEQYF. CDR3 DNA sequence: TGCGCCAGCAGCTTGGCCGGGACACCCGAGCAGTACTTC.

The CDR3 spells CASSSGTGPYEQYF. The CDR3 region has the DNA TGTGCCAGCAGTTCCGGGACAGGGCCCTACGAGCAGTACTTC. The chain carries TRBV6-7 and TRBJ2-7; 9 nucleotides align to TRBD1. TRBV6-7 is placed among ORFs of uncertain function. The CDR3 totals 14 residues. The V gene end was trimmed by 4 bases and the J gene end by 2 bases; junction bases not matched to a gene: 3.

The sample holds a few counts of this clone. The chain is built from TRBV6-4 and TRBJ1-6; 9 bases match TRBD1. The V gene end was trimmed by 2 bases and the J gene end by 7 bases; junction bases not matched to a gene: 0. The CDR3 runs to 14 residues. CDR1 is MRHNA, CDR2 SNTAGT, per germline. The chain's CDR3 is CASSDGTGNSPLHF. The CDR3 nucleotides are TGTGCCAGCAGTGACGGGACAGGGAATTCACCCCTCCACTTT.

The DNA of the CDR3 is TGTGCCAGCAGTTTTGAGAGGAACACTGAAGCTTTCTTT. Its translation: CASSFERNTEAFF. This chain links TRBV27 with TRBJ1-1, with D unresolved. Trimming took off 3 bases at V and 1 base at J, with 6 bases between the two ends. Germline V gene lookup returns CDR1 MNHEY and CDR2 SMNVEV (reference sequence). The CDR3 length is 13 residues.

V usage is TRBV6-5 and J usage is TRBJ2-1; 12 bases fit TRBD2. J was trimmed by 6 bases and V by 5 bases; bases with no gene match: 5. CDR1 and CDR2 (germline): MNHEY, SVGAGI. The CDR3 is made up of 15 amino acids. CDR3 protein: CASSKLAGGSNEQFF. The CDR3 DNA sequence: TGTGCCAGCAGTAAACTAGCGGGGGGTTCCAATGAGCAGTTCTTC.

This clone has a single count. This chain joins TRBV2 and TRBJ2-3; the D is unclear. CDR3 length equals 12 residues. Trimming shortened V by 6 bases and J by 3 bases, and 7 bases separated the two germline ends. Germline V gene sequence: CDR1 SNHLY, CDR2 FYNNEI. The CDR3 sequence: CASRPETDTQYF. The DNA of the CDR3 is TGTGCCAGCAGGCCAGAAACAGATACGCAGTATTTT.

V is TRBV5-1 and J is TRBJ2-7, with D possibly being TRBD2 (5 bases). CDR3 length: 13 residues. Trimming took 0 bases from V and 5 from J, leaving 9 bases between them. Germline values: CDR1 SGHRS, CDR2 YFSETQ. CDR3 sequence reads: CASSLELRDEQYF. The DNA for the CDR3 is TGCGCCAGCAGCTTGGAATTGAGGGACGAGCAGTACTTC.

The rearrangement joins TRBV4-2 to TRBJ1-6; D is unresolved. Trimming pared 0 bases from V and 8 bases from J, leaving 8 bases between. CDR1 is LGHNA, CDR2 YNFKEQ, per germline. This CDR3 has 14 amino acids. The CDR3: CASSQELIDSPLHF. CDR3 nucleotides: TGTGCCAGCAGCCAAGAACTCATCGATTCACCCCTCCACTTT.

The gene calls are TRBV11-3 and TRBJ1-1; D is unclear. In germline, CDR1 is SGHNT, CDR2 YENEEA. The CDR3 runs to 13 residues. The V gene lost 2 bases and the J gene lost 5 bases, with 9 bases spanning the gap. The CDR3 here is CASSLYRETEAFF. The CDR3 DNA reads TGTGCCAGCAGCTTATACAGAGAGACTGAAGCTTTCTTT.

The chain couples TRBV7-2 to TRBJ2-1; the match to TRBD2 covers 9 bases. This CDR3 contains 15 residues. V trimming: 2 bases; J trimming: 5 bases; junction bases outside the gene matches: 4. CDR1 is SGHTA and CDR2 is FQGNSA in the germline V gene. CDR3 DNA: TGTGCCAGCAGCTTAATTAGCGGGGGAGACAATGAGCAGTTCTTC. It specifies CASSLISGGDNEQFF.

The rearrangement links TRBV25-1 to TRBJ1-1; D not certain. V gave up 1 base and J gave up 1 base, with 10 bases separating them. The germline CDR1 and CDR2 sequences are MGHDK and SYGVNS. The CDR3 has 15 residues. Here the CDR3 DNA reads TGTGCCAGCAGTGAATTTCGGGTGGGGAACACTGAAGCTTTCTTT. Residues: CASSEFRVGNTEAFF.

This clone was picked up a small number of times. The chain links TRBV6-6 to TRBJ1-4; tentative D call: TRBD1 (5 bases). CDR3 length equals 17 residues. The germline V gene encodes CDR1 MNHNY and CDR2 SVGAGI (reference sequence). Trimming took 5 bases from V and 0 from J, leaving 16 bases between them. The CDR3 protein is CASSLDQGSATNEKLFF. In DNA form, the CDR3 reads TGTGCCAGCAGTCTAGATCAGGGAAGTGCAACTAATGAAAAACTGTTTTTT.

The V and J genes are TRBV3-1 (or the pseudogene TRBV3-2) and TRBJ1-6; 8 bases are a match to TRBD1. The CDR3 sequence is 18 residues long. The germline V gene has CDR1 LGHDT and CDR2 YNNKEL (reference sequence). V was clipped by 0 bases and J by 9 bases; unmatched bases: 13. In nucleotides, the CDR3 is TGTGCCAGCAGCCAAGATGCGGTTTGGGACAGGAGGAGTTCACCCCTCCACTTT. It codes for CASSQDAVWDRRSSPLHF.

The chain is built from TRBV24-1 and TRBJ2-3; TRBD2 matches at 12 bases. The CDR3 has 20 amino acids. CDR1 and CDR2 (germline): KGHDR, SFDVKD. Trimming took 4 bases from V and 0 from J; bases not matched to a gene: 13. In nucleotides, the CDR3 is TGTGCCACCAGTGAACCAAAGGGACTAGCGGGTTTCTCTAGCACAGATACGCAGTATTTT. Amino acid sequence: CATSEPKGLAGFSSTDTQYF.

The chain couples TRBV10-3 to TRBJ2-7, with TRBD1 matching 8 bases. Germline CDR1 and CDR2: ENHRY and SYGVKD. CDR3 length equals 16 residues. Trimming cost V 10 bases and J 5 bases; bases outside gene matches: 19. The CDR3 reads CATEGAGGEAGNEQYF. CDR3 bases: TGTGCCACCGAGGGAGCAGGGGGCGAGGCGGGAAACGAGCAGTACTTC.

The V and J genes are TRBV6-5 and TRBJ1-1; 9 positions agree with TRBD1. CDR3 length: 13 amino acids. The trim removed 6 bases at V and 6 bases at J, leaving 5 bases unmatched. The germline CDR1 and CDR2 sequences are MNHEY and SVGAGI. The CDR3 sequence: CASRTGTGSEAFF. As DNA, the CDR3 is TGTGCCAGCAGAACGGGGACAGGGTCTGAAGCTTTCTTT.

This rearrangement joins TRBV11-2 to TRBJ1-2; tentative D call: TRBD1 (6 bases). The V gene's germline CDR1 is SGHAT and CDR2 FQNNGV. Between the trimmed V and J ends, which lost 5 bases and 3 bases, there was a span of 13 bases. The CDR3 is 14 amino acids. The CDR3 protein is CASSHKGGHYGYTF. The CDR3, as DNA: TGTGCCAGCAGCCACAAAGGGGGTCACTATGGCTACACCTTC.

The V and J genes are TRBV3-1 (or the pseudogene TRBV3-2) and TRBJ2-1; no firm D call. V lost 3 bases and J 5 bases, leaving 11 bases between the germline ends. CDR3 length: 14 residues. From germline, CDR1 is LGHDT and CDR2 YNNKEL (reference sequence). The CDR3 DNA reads TGTGCCAGCAGCCACCTGGGCCGTGACAATGAGCAGTTCTTC. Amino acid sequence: CASSHLGRDNEQFF.

CDR3 nucleotides: TGTGCCAGCAGCTTAGGCGGGGGATACACCGGGGAGCTGTTTTTT. Translating gives CASSLGGGYTGELFF. V and J are TRBV7-8 and TRBJ2-2; 7 bases align to TRBD2. This CDR3 region has 15 residues. After removal of 1 base from V and 3 bases from J, the junction contained 2 bases not matched to a gene. CDR1 and CDR2 from the germline V gene are SGHVS and FQNEAQ. Together with reference TRBV7-8 and TRBJ2-2, the CDR3 gives the full variable domain: GAGVSQSPRYKVAKRGQDVALRCDPISGHVSLFWYQQALGQGPEFLTYFQNEAQLDKSGLPSDRFFAERPEGSVSTLKIQRTQQEDSAVYLCASSLGGGYTGELFFGEGSRLTVL.

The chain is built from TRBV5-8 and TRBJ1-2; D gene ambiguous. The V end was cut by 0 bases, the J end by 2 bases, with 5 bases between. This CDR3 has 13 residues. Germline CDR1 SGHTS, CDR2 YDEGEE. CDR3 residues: CASSLDRNYGYTF. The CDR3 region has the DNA TGTGCCAGCAGCTTGGACAGAAACTATGGCTACACCTTC.

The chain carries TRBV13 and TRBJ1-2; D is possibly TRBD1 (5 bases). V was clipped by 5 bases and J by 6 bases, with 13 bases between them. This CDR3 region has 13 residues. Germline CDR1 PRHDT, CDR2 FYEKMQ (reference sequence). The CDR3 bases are TGTGCCAGCAGCGCTCAGGGAATCGATGGCTACACCTTC. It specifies CASSAQGIDGYTF.

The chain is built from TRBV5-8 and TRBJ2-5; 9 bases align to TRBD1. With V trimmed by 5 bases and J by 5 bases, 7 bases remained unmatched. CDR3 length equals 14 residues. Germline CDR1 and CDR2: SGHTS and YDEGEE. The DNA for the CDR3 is TGTGCCAGCAGTTGGGACAGGGCTTGGGAGACCCAGTACTTC. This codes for CASSWDRAWETQYF.

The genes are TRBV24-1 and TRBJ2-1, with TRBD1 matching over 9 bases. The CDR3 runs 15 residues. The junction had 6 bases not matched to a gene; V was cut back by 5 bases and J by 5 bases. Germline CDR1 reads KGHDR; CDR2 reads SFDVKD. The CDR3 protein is CATSGPGTGNNEQFF. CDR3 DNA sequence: TGTGCCACCAGTGGCCCCGGGACAGGGAACAATGAGCAGTTCTTC.

CDR3 sequence reads: CASSLAGLLYNEQFF. The CDR3, as DNA: TGTGCCAGCAGCCTAGCCGGACTATTATACAATGAGCAGTTCTTC. The chain carries TRBV3-1 (or the pseudogene TRBV3-2) and TRBJ2-1; the D gene is possibly TRBD2 (6 bases). V was cut by 4 bases and J by 4 bases, with 14 bases left in between. The germline gives CDR1 LGHDT, CDR2 YNNKEL (reference sequence). This CDR3 spans 15 amino acids.

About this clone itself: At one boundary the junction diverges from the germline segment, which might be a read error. CDR3 amino acids: CASSLAPSGGANGQFF. The CDR3 region has the DNA TGTGCCAGCAGCTTAGCTCCTAGCGGGGGGGCGAATGGGCAGTTCTTC. The chain is built from TRBV7-8 and TRBJ2-1; 12 nucleotides align to TRBD2. The CDR3 length is 16 residues. The germline gives CDR1 SGHVS, CDR2 FQNEAQ.

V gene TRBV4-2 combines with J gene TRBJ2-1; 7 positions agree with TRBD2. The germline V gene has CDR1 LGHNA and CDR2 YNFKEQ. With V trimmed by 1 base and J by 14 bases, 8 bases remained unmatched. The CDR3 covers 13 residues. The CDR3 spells CASSQGVAGDEFF. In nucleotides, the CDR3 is TGTGCCAGCAGCCAAGGAGTGGCGGGGGACGAGTTCTTC.

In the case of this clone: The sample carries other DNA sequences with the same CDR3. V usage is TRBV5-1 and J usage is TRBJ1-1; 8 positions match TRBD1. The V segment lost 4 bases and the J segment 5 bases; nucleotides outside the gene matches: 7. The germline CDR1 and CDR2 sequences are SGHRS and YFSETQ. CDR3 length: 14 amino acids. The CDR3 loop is CASSLGQGGTEAFF. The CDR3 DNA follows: TGCGCCAGCAGCCTCGGACAGGGAGGAACTGAAGCTTTCTTT.

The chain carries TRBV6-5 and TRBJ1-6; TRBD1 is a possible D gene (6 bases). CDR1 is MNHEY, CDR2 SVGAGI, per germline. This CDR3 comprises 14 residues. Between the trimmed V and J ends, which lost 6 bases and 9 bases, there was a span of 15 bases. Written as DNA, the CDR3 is TGTGCCAGCAGCCGGGACAACAGAGGTTCACCCCTCCACTTT. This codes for CASSRDNRGSPLHF.